This T cell receptor beta chain emerged from a study of T cell changes during pregnancy in multiple sclerosis. Profiling relied on immunoSEQ multiplex PCR, and the TCRdb table lists in-frame clones only, not all of them. The sample shows about 40,000 clones, roughly 88% of them seen only once. The sequence derives from a female donor in good health, enrolled as a control in a pregnancy study. Sequenced material: peripheral blood, taken in the first trimester of pregnancy.

CDR3 in amino acids: CASGPDRANGYTF. As DNA, the CDR3 is TGTGCCAGCGGCCCGGACAGGGCTAATGGCTACACCTTC. V and J are TRBV9 and TRBJ1-2; TRBD1 agrees at 8 bases. CDR1 is SGDLS, CDR2 YYNGEE, per germline. The V gene end was trimmed by 7 bases and the J gene end by 6 bases; junction bases not matched to a gene: 8. This CDR3 has 13 amino acids.